The 6 T cell receptor beta chains below all came from one sample that was sequenced in a study of blood T cells in healthy people across ages. Combining a sample-barcoded 5' primer with a J-beta primer mix, a second PCR ran for roughly 7 to 12 cycles. Each CDR3 protein gets one entry after TCRdb re-called the 5' RACE reads with MiXCR. The sample lists fewer than 700,000 distinct CDR3 sequences, around 48% occurring once. Sequencing was performed on blood. Source of these receptors: a man older than 75 in good health.

V gene TRBV7-3 combines with J gene TRBJ2-3, with 7 bases that match TRBD1. From germline, CDR1 is SGHTA and CDR2 FQGTGA. V dropped 5 bases and J dropped 8; count of bases not matched to a gene: 13. This CDR3 contains 15 residues. The chain's CDR3 is CASSPRQGVSATQYF. DNA for the CDR3: TGTGCCAGCAGCCCCCGACAGGGAGTCTCGGCTACGCAGTATTTT.

The chain has TRBV20-1 and TRBJ2-1; D not certain. CDR1 is DFQATT and CDR2 is SNEGSKA in the germline V gene (reference sequence). The CDR3 runs 12 residues. CDR3 amino acids: CSAGGVGNEQFF. In DNA, the CDR3 is TGCAGCGCAGGTGGTGTCGGCAATGAGCAGTTCTTC.

This sequence joins TRBV5-1 and TRBJ2-5; D uncertain. The tail of the sequence fits TRBJ2-4 better, so the J call may be wrong. The CDR3 runs to 13 residues. CDR1 SGHRS and CDR2 YFSETQ come from the germline V gene. CDR3 nucleotide sequence: TGCGCCAGCAGCTTGGGGGTGAGCGACATTCAGTACTTC. It is translated as CASSLGVSDIQYF.

The table lists this clonotype with many counts. The chain carries TRBV6-5 and TRBJ1-1; D is ambiguous. This CDR3 spans 14 amino acids. V was trimmed by 7 bases and J by 1 base, leaving 13 bases between them. Germline CDR1 is MNHEY and CDR2 is SVGAGI. CDR3 region: CASKPLRENTEAFF. The CDR3 DNA reads TGTGCCAGCAAACCCCTGCGCGAGAACACTGAAGCTTTCTTT.

This chain uses TRBV14 with TRBJ1-1, with no clear D. The ends were cut back, 4 bases at V and 0 bases at J, with 12 bases in the middle. From germline, CDR1 is SGHDN and CDR2 FVKESK. The CDR3 is 15 residues long. The CDR3 DNA reads as TGTGCCAGCAGCCGTGACATTAGAATGAACACTGAAGCTTTCTTT. Its protein is CASSRDIRMNTEAFF.

The chain has TRBV28 and TRBJ1-1; D remains ambiguous. Germline V gives CDR1 MDHEN, CDR2 SYDVKM. This CDR3 spans 12 amino acids. V lost 6 bases and J lost 0, with 5 bases in between. The CDR3 loop reads CASRPLNTEAFF. The CDR3 DNA sequence: TGTGCCAGCAGACCCTTGAACACTGAAGCTTTCTTT.